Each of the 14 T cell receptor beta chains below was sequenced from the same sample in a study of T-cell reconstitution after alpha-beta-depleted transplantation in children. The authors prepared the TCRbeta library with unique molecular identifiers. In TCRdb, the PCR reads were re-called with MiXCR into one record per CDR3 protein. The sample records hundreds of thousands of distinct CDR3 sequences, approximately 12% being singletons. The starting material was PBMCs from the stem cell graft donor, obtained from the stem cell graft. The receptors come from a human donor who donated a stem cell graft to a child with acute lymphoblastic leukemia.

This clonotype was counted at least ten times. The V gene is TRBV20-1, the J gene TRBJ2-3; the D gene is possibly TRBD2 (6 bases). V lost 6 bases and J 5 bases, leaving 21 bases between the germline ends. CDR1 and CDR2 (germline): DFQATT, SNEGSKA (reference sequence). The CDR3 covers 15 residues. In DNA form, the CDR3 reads TGCAGTGCCATGAATCCCGGGACTGGGGAAGATACGCAGTATTTT. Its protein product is CSAMNPGTGEDTQYF.

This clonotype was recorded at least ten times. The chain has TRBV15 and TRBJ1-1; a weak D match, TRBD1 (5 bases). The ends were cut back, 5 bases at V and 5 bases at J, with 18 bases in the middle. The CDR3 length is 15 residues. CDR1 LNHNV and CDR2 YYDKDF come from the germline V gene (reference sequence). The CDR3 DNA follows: TGTGCCACCAGCCCCCTCCGGGGAGGGGCGACTGAAGCTTTCTTT. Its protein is CATSPLRGGATEAFF.

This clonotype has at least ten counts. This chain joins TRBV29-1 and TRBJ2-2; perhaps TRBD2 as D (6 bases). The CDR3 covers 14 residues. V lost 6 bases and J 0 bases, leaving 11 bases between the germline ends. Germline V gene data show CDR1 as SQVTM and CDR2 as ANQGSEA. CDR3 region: CSVTGLSNTGELFF. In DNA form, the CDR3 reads TGCAGCGTGACGGGACTGTCGAACACCGGGGAGCTGTTTTTT.

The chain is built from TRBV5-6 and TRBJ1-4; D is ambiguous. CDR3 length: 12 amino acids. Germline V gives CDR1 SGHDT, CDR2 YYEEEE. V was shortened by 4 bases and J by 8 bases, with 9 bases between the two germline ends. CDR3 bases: TGTGCCAGCAGCGTCCCCCGGGAAAAACTGTTTTTT. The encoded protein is CASSVPREKLFF.

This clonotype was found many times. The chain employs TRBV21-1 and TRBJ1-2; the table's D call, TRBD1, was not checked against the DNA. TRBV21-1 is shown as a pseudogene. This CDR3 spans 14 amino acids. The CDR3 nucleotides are TGTGCCAGCAGCAAAAGGGACAGGGCCTATGGCTACACCTTC. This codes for CASSKRDRAYGYTF.

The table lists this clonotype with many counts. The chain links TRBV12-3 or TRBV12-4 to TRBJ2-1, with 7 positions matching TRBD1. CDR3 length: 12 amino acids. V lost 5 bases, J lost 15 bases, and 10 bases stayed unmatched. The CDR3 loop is CASSRRQGPRFF. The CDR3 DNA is TGTGCCAGCAGTAGAAGACAGGGCCCTCGGTTCTTC.

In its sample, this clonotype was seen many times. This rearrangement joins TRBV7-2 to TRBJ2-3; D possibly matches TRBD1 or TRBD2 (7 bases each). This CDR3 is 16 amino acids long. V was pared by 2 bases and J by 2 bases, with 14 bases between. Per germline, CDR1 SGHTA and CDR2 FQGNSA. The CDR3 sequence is CASSLWEGQITDTQYF. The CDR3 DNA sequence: TGTGCCAGCAGCTTATGGGAGGGACAGATCACAGATACGCAGTATTTT.

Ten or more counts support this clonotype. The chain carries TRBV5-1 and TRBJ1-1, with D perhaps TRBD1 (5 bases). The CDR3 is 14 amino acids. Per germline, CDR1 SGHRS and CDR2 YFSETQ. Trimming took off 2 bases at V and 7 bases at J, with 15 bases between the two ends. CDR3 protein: CASSLGTEINEAFF. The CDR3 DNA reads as TGCGCCAGCAGCTTAGGGACGGAAATAAATGAAGCTTTCTTT.

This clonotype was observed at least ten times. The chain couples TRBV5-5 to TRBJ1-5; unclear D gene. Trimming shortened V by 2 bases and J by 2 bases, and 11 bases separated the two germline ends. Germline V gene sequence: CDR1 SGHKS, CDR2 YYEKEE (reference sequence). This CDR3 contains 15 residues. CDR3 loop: CASSFEAGGNQPQHF. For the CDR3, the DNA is TGTGCCAGCAGCTTCGAGGCGGGCGGCAATCAGCCCCAGCATTTT.

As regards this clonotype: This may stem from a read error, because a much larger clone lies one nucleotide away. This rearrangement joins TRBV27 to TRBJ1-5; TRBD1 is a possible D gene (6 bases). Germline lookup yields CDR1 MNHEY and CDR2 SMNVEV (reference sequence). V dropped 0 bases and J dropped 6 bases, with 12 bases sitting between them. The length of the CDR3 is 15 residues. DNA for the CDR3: TGTGCCAGCAGTTTATCGGGGGCCAAGGGTCAGCCCCAGCATTTT. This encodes CASSLSGAKGQPQHF.

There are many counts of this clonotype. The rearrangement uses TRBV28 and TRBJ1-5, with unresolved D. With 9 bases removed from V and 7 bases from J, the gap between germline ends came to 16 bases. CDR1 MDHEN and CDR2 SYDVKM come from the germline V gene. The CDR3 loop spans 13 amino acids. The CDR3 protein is CASKEGSGQPQHF. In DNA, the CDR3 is TGTGCCAGTAAGGAAGGAAGCGGGCAGCCCCAGCATTTT.

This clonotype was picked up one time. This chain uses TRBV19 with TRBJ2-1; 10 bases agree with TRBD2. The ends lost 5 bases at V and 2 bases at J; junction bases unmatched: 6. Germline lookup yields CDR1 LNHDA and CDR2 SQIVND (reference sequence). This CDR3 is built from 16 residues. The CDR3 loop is CASSPTAGGPYNEQFF. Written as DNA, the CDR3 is TGTGCCAGTAGTCCCACAGCGGGGGGGCCCTACAATGAGCAGTTCTTC.

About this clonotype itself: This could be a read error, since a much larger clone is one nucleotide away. CDR3 DNA: TGTGCCGGCAGCCCACGAAGGACTAGCACAGATACGCAGTATTTT. Translating gives CAGSPRRTSTDTQYF. This sequence joins TRBV7-2 and TRBJ2-3, with a weak D call TRBD2 (5 bases). Germline V gives CDR1 SGHTA, CDR2 FQGNSA. CDR3 length: 15 amino acids.

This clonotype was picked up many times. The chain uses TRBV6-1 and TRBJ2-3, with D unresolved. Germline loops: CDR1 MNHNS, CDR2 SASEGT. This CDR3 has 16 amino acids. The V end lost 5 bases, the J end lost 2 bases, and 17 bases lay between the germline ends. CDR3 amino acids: CASSQLFVGATDTQYF. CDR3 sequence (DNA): TGTGCCAGCAGTCAGCTTTTCGTAGGAGCCACAGATACGCAGTATTTT.